Presented here are 9 T cell receptor beta chains from one specimen sequenced in a study of blood T cell repertoires in COVID-19. The table came from immunoSEQ multiplex PCR; TCRdb's copy has only in-frame clones and leaves some out. The sample lists about 120,000 clones, about 91% occurring once. The sequencing input was peripheral blood. These receptors originate from a man aged 50 to 59 with acute or convalescent COVID-19.

J is TRBJ2-1 and V is TRBV6-5; tentatively, D is TRBD1 (5 bases). This CDR3 comprises 14 residues. Deletions cut 6 bases from V and 6 bases from J, with 15 bases between. CDR1 and CDR2 from the germline V gene are MNHEY and SVGAGI. The CDR3 region is CASRPEIGANEQFF. The CDR3 bases are TGTGCCAGCAGACCCGAGATAGGGGCCAATGAGCAGTTCTTC.

The chain employs TRBV3-1 (or the pseudogene TRBV3-2) and TRBJ2-1, with 9 positions matching TRBD2. There are 16 residues in the CDR3. CDR1 and CDR2 from the germline V gene are LGHDT and YNNKEL (reference sequence). J lost 4 bases, V lost 1 base, and 5 bases had no gene match. CDR3 in amino acids: CASSQGTTSGYNEQFF. CDR3 DNA sequence: TGTGCCAGCAGCCAAGGTACGACTAGCGGATACAATGAGCAGTTCTTC.

This chain connects TRBV4-1 to TRBJ1-5; D remains unclear. Trimming removed 1 base at V and 6 bases at J, with 7 bases between. The germline V gene has CDR1 MGHRA and CDR2 YSYEKL. The CDR3 runs 13 residues. CDR3 bases: TGCGCCAGCAGCCAAGGGGCTGGTCAGCCCCAGCATTTT. It specifies CASSQGAGQPQHF.

The V call is TRBV5-1, the J call TRBJ1-5; D is ambiguous. The CDR3 is 17 amino acids. Trimming cost V 2 bases and J 2 bases, with 17 bases left between them. Germline V gene sequence: CDR1 SGHRS, CDR2 YFSETQ. CDR3 residues: CASSLRPRGLGNQPQHF. CDR3 nucleotides: TGCGCCAGCAGCTTACGACCGAGAGGGCTGGGCAATCAGCCCCAGCATTTT.

The V gene is TRBV19, the J gene TRBJ2-3, with 8 bases aligning to TRBD1. The CDR3 has 16 residues. From germline, CDR1 is LNHDA and CDR2 SQIVND (reference sequence). With V trimmed by 0 bases and J by 1 base, 3 bases remained unmatched. For the CDR3, the DNA is TGTGCCAGTAGTATAGATTGGGGACAGGGCACAGATACGCAGTATTTT. Residues: CASSIDWGQGTDTQYF.

The genes are TRBV18 and TRBJ1-5; D not certain. Between the trimmed V and J ends, which lost 0 bases and 6 bases, there was a span of 6 bases. The CDR3 length is 13 residues. Germline V gene lookup returns CDR1 KGHSH and CDR2 LQKENI. The CDR3 here is CASSPPGGQPQHF. CDR3 bases: TGTGCCAGCTCACCACCTGGAGGTCAGCCCCAGCATTTT.

V is TRBV7-9 and J is TRBJ1-4; D not resolved. Germline CDR1 is SEHNR and CDR2 is FQNEAQ (reference sequence). V lost 3 bases and J 8 bases, leaving 16 bases between the germline ends. This CDR3 comprises 15 residues. Written as DNA, the CDR3 is TGTGCCAGCAGCTTGAAGAACCCGACGGGGGAAAAACTGTTTTTT. It translates to CASSLKNPTGEKLFF. Using reference TRBV7-9 and TRBJ1-4 for the parts outside the CDR3, the full variable domain is DTGVSQNPRHKITKRGQNVTFRCDPISEHNRLYWYRQTLGQGPEFLTYFQNEAQLEKSRLLSDRFSAERPKGSFSTLEIQRTEQGDSAMYLCASSLKNPTGEKLFFGSGTQLSVL.

This clone was recorded once. CDR3 in amino acids: CASSLKGWDYGYTF. In nucleotides, the CDR3 is TGCGCCAGCAGCTTGAAGGGGTGGGACTATGGCTACACCTTC. The chain recombines TRBV5-1 with TRBJ1-2; a weak D match, TRBD1 (5 bases). The CDR3 runs to 14 residues. Trimming pared 1 base from V and 3 bases from J, leaving 10 bases between. In germline, CDR1 is SGHRS, CDR2 YFSETQ. Full variable domain (remainder filled in from reference TRBV5-1 and TRBJ1-2): KAGVTQTPRYLIKTRGQQVTLSCSPISGHRSVSWYQQTPGQGLQFLFEYFSETQRNKGNFPGRFSGRQFSNSRSEMNVSTLELGDSALYLCASSLKGWDYGYTFGSGTRLTVV.

This clone was seen a single time. The rearrangement links TRBV6-5 to TRBJ1-1, with D perhaps TRBD1 (6 bases). The V end lost 1 base, the J end lost 2 bases, and 14 bases lay between the germline ends. The CDR3 sequence is 16 residues long. CDR1 is MNHEY and CDR2 is SVGAGI in the germline V gene. CDR3 region: CASSYFEGTSNTEAFF. For the CDR3, the DNA is TGTGCCAGCAGTTACTTTGAGGGGACAAGTAACACTGAAGCTTTCTTT.